This TCR beta chain stems from a study of blood T cell repertoires in COVID-19. The overall study: Samples came from the United States, Italy and Spain, spanning acute and convalescent COVID-19.

Trimming shortened V by 5 bases and J by 4 bases, and 14 bases separated the two germline ends. The germline V gene has CDR1 MGHRA and CDR2 YSYEKL. This CDR3 comprises 15 residues. In the original processing: Reference gene primer amplification yielded estimated nucleated cell counts. This table comes from immunoSEQ multiplex PCR, and its TCRdb copy is limited to in-frame clones, with some not included. The V and J calls and the clone size are those of that table, but D and trimming were determined from the DNA. The table shows roughly 160,000 clones, with roughly 81% occurring only once. The TCR originated in a man aged 35-49 years with acute or convalescent COVID-19. The chain is built from TRBV4-1 and TRBJ2-2; tentative D call: TRBD2 (6 bases). Source material: peripheral blood. DNA for the CDR3: TGCGCCAGCAGCTCCGCGGAGGGTGGCACCGGGGAGCTGTTTTTT. Protein product: CASSSAEGGTGELFF.